Following are 27 T cell receptor beta chains from one sample sequenced in a study of T cells after yellow fever vaccination. TCRdb re-derived calls from the 5' RACE reads in MiXCR, one entry per CDR3 protein. The table shows 250,000 to 400,000 distinct CDR3 sequences, with approximately 4% occurring only once. Sequenced here: PBMCs, sampled 5 days after the yellow fever booster vaccination. Receptors were obtained from a young man who received the YFV17D yellow fever vaccine.

Concerning this clonotype itself: A junction boundary mismatches the germline segment, possibly from a read error. The chain has TRBV13 and TRBJ2-7; D remains ambiguous. CDR3 length: 16 residues. Germline-derived CDR1 and CDR2 are PRHDT and FYEKMQ (reference sequence). The DNA for the CDR3 is TGTGCAAGCAGCTTAGGCCTGCCAGGCCCCTCCTACGAGCAGTACTTC. Translated, it gives CASSLGLPGPSYEQYF.

This clonotype has just a few counts. This sequence joins TRBV6-5 and TRBJ2-7; maybe TRBD1 (6 bases). Between the trimmed V and J ends, which lost 5 bases and 2 bases, there was a span of 13 bases. Germline V gene lookup returns CDR1 MNHEY and CDR2 SVGAGI. This CDR3 comprises 14 residues. The CDR3 loop is CASSPLTGPYEQYV. The CDR3, as DNA: TGTGCCAGCAGTCCGTTGACAGGTCCCTACGAGCAGTACGTC.

In this sample, this clonotype turned up a few times. The V call is TRBV7-9, the J call TRBJ1-1; a possible D gene is TRBD1 (6 bases). Germline V CDR1 and CDR2: SEHNR, FQNEAQ (reference sequence). This CDR3 spans 15 amino acids. Trimming pared 0 bases from V and 3 bases from J, leaving 11 bases between. CDR3 sequence: CASSLARGLDTEAFF. In DNA, the CDR3 is TGTGCCAGCAGCTTAGCGAGGGGGTTGGACACTGAAGCTTTCTTT. The full variable domain, its missing parts supplied by reference TRBV7-9 and TRBJ1-1, is DTGVSQNPRHKITKRGQNVTFRCDPISEHNRLYWYRQTLGQGPEFLTYFQNEAQLEKSRLLSDRFSAERPKGSFSTLEIQRTEQGDSAMYLCASSLARGLDTEAFFGQGTRLTVV.

This clonotype was recorded at least ten times. This chain connects TRBV12-3 or TRBV12-4 to TRBJ2-2; TRBD1 aligns across 9 bases. This CDR3 contains 17 residues. V lost 5 bases, J lost 3 bases, and 10 bases stayed unmatched. The CDR3 region has the DNA TGTGCCAGCAGTGGGCCACAGGGGGCATTCGACACCGGGGAGCTGTTTTTT. Its protein is CASSGPQGAFDTGELFF.

This chain uses TRBV1 with TRBJ2-5; the D segment call TRBD1 is taken from the table without a DNA check. TRBV1 is reported as a pseudogene. The CDR3 consists of 16 residues. The CDR3 bases are TGCACCAGCAGCCAAGGGGCTCGACAGGGAAGGGAGACCCAGTACTTC. Its protein is CTSSQGARQGRETQYF.

The table lists this clonotype with many counts. The V gene is TRBV7-9, the J gene TRBJ1-1; a possible D gene is TRBD1 (6 bases). Germline values: CDR1 SEHNR, CDR2 FQNEAQ (reference sequence). CDR3 length: 17 residues. V lost 2 bases, J lost 0 bases, and 16 bases lay in between. DNA of the CDR3: TGTGCCAGCAGCTTATGGGGGCGGATAACCATGAACACTGAAGCTTTCTTT. It specifies CASSLWGRITMNTEAFF.

The rearrangement joins TRBV18 to TRBJ2-1; 7 bases are shared with TRBD1. This CDR3 has 16 amino acids. CDR1 is KGHSH, CDR2 LQKENI, per germline. J was trimmed by 5 bases and V by 3 bases; bases with no gene match: 10. CDR3 sequence (DNA): TGTGCCAGCTCACCCCTGCTCGGACAGGAGAACAATGAGCAGTTCTTC. Its translation is CASSPLLGQENNEQFF.

This clonotype has at least ten counts. V usage is TRBV7-2 and J usage is TRBJ2-3; TRBD2 matches at 9 bases. V shed 5 bases, J shed 2 bases, and the junction held 5 bases outside the gene matches. CDR3 length: 15 residues. The germline V gene has CDR1 SGHTA and CDR2 FQGNSA. CDR3: CASSRTSVNTDTQYF. The CDR3 DNA sequence: TGTGCCAGCAGCCGGACTAGCGTAAACACAGATACGCAGTATTTT.

This clonotype was recorded a few times. The rearrangement joins TRBV7-7 to TRBJ1-2, with D perhaps TRBD1 (6 bases). Trimming removed 7 bases from V and 4 bases from J, with 13 bases in between. This CDR3 has 13 amino acids. Germline assignment: CDR1 SSHAT and CDR2 FNYEAQ (reference sequence). CDR3 protein: CASTLQGLYGYTF. Written as DNA, the CDR3 is TGTGCCAGCACCCTACAGGGCCTCTATGGCTACACCTTC. The full variable domain, in which reference TRBV7-7 and TRBJ1-2 provide the parts outside the CDR3, is GAGVSQSPRYKVTKRGQDVTLRCDPISSHATLYWYQQALGQGPEFLTYFNYEAQPDKSGLPSDRFSAERPEGSISTLTIQRTEQRDSAMYRCASTLQGLYGYTFGSGTRLTVV.

The genes are TRBV5-1 and TRBJ2-3, with TRBD2 matching over 9 bases. The CDR3 has 16 amino acids. Trimming removed 0 bases from V and 6 bases from J; junction bases left unmatched: 8. The germline CDR1 and CDR2 sequences are SGHRS and YFSETQ. The CDR3 coding sequence is TGCGCCAGCAGCTTGGCCGCTAGCGGGGTGTGGGATACGCAGTATTTT. Amino acid sequence: CASSLAASGVWDTQYF.

This clonotype has at least ten counts. This chain joins TRBV5-1 and TRBJ2-5, with 9 bases that match TRBD2. The CDR3 length is 13 residues. CDR1 and CDR2 from the germline V gene are SGHRS and YFSETQ. Trimming cost V 0 bases and J 7 bases; bases outside gene matches: 1. CDR3 DNA: TGCGCCAGCAGCTTGGAGACTAGCGGGACCCAGTACTTC. Translating it yields CASSLETSGTQYF.

In this sample, this clonotype turned up a few times. The rearrangement links TRBV5-1 to TRBJ2-1; 9 bases map to TRBD1. The CDR3 contains 15 residues. Trimming took 2 bases from V and 7 from J; bases not matched to a gene: 7. Germline V gene lookup returns CDR1 SGHRS and CDR2 YFSETQ. The DNA of the CDR3 is TGCGCCAGCAGCTTAAGCCTGGACAGGGGTAATGAGCAGTTCTTC. Amino acids: CASSLSLDRGNEQFF.

This clonotype was picked up many times. The chain employs TRBV12-3 or TRBV12-4 and TRBJ2-3; TRBD2 agrees at 11 bases. The CDR3 runs 16 residues. V dropped 1 base and J dropped 4; count of bases not matched to a gene: 4. The CDR3 coding sequence is TGTGCCAGCAGTTTAGTGGGACTAGCGGATGCAGATACGCAGTATTTT. Encoded protein: CASSLVGLADADTQYF.

This clonotype was observed many times. The chain recombines TRBV4-3 with TRBJ2-3; a possible D gene is TRBD2 (5 bases). The CDR3 length is 15 residues. The V and J ends lost 1 base and 4 bases respectively, with 12 bases between them. In germline, CDR1 is LGHNA, CDR2 YSLEER. The DNA for the CDR3 is TGCGCCAGCAGCCAAGTTATGACGGGGTCAGATACGCAGTATTTT. Its translation: CASSQVMTGSDTQYF.

This clonotype was recorded many times. The chain carries TRBV4-3 and TRBJ1-1, with D possibly being TRBD1 (6 bases). V gave up 6 bases and J gave up 4 bases, with 15 bases separating them. CDR1 LGHNA and CDR2 YSLEER come from the germline V gene. This CDR3 has 14 amino acids. The CDR3 DNA follows: TGCGCCAGCAGACGGACAGTAAGGAGCACTGAAGCTTTCTTT. Protein product: CASRRTVRSTEAFF.

As DNA, the CDR3 is TGTGCCAGCAGATCCGGGACGGTTTTTTACAATGAGCAGTTCTTC. It is translated as CASRSGTVFYNEQFF. The rearrangement joins TRBV6-1 to TRBJ2-1; D is perhaps TRBD1 or TRBD2 (5 bases each). This CDR3 has 15 amino acids. The V gene's germline CDR1 is MNHNS and CDR2 SASEGT. V dropped 6 bases and J dropped 4 bases, with 16 bases sitting between them.

V gene TRBV11-3 combines with J gene TRBJ2-1; TRBD1 matches at 7 bases. CDR1 and CDR2 from the germline V gene are SGHNT and YENEEA. The J segment lost 2 bases and the V segment lost 5 bases, leaving 6 bases of the junction unmatched. The CDR3 has 15 amino acids. The CDR3 DNA is TGTGCCAGCAGCCTCTCGACAGGGACCTACAATGAGCAGTTCTTC. Residues: CASSLSTGTYNEQFF.

This rearrangement joins TRBV5-4 to TRBJ2-6; 8 bases map to TRBD1. The CDR3 is 18 residues long. With 1 base clipped from V and 0 bases from J, the junction kept 6 bases outside the gene matches. The germline gives CDR1 SGHNT, CDR2 YYREEE (reference sequence). The CDR3 DNA sequence: TGTGCCAGCAGCTTGCCACAGGGGGTTCGCTCTGGGGCCAACGTCCTGACTTTC. Translated: CASSLPQGVRSGANVLTF. Full variable domain (rest looked up from reference TRBV5-4 and TRBJ2-6): ETGVTQSPTHLIKTRGQQVTLRCSSQSGHNTVSWYQQALGQGPQFIFQYYREEENGRGNFPPRFSGLQFPNYSSELNVNALELDDSALYLCASSLPQGVRSGANVLTFGAGSRLTVL.

This clonotype was counted ten times or more. This CDR3 reads CSVAQGGLFETQYF. DNA of the CDR3: TGCAGCGTAGCACAGGGGGGATTATTCGAGACCCAGTACTTC. The chain combines TRBV29-1 with TRBJ2-5; 8 bases fit TRBD1. Germline CDR1 SQVTM, CDR2 ANQGSEA. V was pared by 6 bases and J by 5 bases, with 11 bases of the junction left unmatched. The CDR3 length is 14 residues.

This clonotype has more than one count but fewer than ten. J is TRBJ1-1 and V is TRBV18, with D hard to call. Germline CDR1 KGHSH, CDR2 LQKENI. Trimming shortened V by 0 bases and J by 1 base, and 9 bases separated the two germline ends. The CDR3 has 15 residues. The CDR3 coding sequence is TGTGCCAGCTCACCACCAATCTCCAGGAACACTGAAGCTTTCTTT. Encoded protein: CASSPPISRNTEAFF. Full variable domain (rest looked up from reference TRBV18 and TRBJ1-1): NAGVMQNPRHLVRRRGQEARLRCSPMKGHSHVYWYRQLPEEGLKFMVYLQKENIIDESGMPKERFSAEFPKEGPSILRIQQVVRGDSAAYFCASSPPISRNTEAFFGQGTRLTVV.

This clonotype has a handful of counts. A read error may account for a junction end that differs from germline. V gene TRBV12-3 or TRBV12-4 combines with J gene TRBJ1-5, with D uncertain. This CDR3 region has 14 residues. In nucleotides, the CDR3 is TGTGCCAGCAGTTTTTCGTCCGGAGGTACCCTGCTGCTTTTT. Translation gives CASSFSSGGTLLLF.

This clonotype came up many times. The chain combines TRBV10-3 with TRBJ1-4; 8 nucleotides match TRBD1. The CDR3 loop spans 14 amino acids. Trimming at V came to 2 bases and at J to 8 bases, leaving 4 bases not matched to a gene. The V gene's germline CDR1 is ENHRY and CDR2 SYGVKD. CDR3 bases: TGTGCCATCAGTGAGGACAGGGGAGGAGAAAAACTGTTTTTT. Its translation: CAISEDRGGEKLFF.

This clonotype has just a few counts. The V gene is TRBV28, the J gene TRBJ2-3; 12 bases are a match to TRBD2. Losses at the gene ends were 3 bases for V and 3 bases for J; bases not matched to a gene: 10. This CDR3 spans 18 amino acids. The V gene's germline CDR1 is MDHEN and CDR2 SYDVKM. CDR3 in DNA: TGTGCCAGCAGTTTCGGCACCACTAGCGGGGGGACTACAGATACGCAGTATTTT. It translates to CASSFGTTSGGTTDTQYF.

This clonotype has only a few counts. The V call is TRBV7-2, the J call TRBJ2-3; 10 bases are shared with TRBD2. After removal of 1 base from V and 5 bases from J, the junction contained 9 bases not matched to a gene. The CDR3 extends over 17 amino acids. Germline CDR1 SGHTA, CDR2 FQGNSA. The CDR3 loop is CASSLGLAGEPRDTQYF. The CDR3 DNA follows: TGTGCCAGCAGCTTAGGGCTAGCGGGGGAACCTAGAGATACGCAGTATTTT.

This clonotype was seen ten or more times. This sequence joins TRBV20-1 and TRBJ1-2; no definite D call. V lost 0 bases and J 2 bases, leaving 7 bases between the germline ends. The CDR3 spans 13 residues. CDR1 and CDR2 (germline): DFQATT, SNEGSKA (reference sequence). The CDR3 bases are TGCAGTGCTAGAGAGGAAAGGAACTATGGCTACACCTTC. Its protein is CSAREERNYGYTF.

The chain is built from TRBV29-1 and TRBJ2-5; D perhaps matches TRBD2 (7 bases). Germline lookup yields CDR1 SQVTM and CDR2 ANQGSEA. The CDR3 sequence is 12 residues long. V was clipped by 6 bases and J by 4 bases, with 12 bases between them. The CDR3 sequence: CSVGGGGETQYF. DNA for the CDR3: TGCAGCGTGGGGGGAGGGGGAGAGACCCAGTACTTC.

This clonotype appeared a few times. The V call is TRBV6-5, the J call TRBJ1-1; 7 bases line up with TRBD1. This CDR3 contains 14 residues. Germline assignment: CDR1 MNHEY and CDR2 SVGAGI. J was trimmed by 1 base and V by 3 bases; bases with no gene match: 2. CDR3 DNA sequence: TGTGCCAGCAGTTATCGACAGGGGAACACTGAAGCTTTCTTT. Translating gives CASSYRQGNTEAFF.